This TCR beta chain is from a study of cytomegalovirus exposure and HLA in healthy donors. As for the study in general: The 550 to 800 first-cohort repertoires and the approximately 110 validation repertoires shared the same platform, a later analysis reported. Overall study results and limits: Overall, around 160 TCR beta chains were annotated as cytomegalovirus-associated.

This clone was detected only once. Its antigen remains unknown. The J segment lost 2 bases and the V segment lost 7 bases, leaving 7 bases of the junction unmatched. Germline values: CDR1 MNHEY, CDR2 SVGAGI. The CDR3 sequence is 15 residues long. Produced via immunoSEQ multiplex PCR; TCRdb's table is partial and in-frame only. The sample has 250,000 to 400,000 clones, roughly 88% seen once. The chain has TRBV6-5 and TRBJ1-2; TRBD1 matches at 10 bases. The specimen sequenced was PBMCs. The receptor was isolated from a man aged 25 to 40 in good health and CMV-seronegative. The CDR3 protein is CASNSPGQGNYGYTF. The CDR3, as DNA: TGTGCCAGCAACTCTCCGGGACAGGGGAACTATGGCTACACCTTC.